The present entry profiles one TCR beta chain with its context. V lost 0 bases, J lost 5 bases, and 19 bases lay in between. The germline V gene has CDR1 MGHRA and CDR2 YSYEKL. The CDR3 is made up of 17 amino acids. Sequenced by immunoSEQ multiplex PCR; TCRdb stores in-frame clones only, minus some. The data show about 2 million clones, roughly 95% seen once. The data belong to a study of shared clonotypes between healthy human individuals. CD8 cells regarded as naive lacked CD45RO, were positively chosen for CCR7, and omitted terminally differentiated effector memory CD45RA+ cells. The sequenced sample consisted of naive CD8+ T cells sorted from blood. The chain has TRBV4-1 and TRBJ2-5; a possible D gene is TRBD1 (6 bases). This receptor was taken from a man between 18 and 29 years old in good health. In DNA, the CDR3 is TGCGCCAGCAGCCAAGAGAGTGGGGGCTGGATGTCGGAGACCCAGTACTTC. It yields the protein CASSQESGGWMSETQYF.